This TCR beta chain was recorded in a study of human T cells and chemical hapten exposure. TCRdb recomputed calls from the RACE reads with MiXCR, one row per CDR3 protein. The sample carries about 45,000 distinct CDR3 sequences, around 4.5% recorded once. CDR3 length equals 15 residues. In its sample, this clonotype was seen many times. Time point given: healthy volunteer bleed at 2 weeks. The study extracted total RNA from unfractionated whole blood. This receptor was obtained from a human donor in good health. Some clones in this sample may be carry-over from other donors' samples. This chain links TRBV21-1 with TRBJ1-5. TRBV21-1 has pseudogene status. The sequenced material came from whole blood. CDR3 amino acids: CASSERNRQGQPQHF. The CDR3 DNA follows: TGTGCCAGCAGCGAAAGGAATCGGCAAGGACAGCCCCAGCATTTT.